Here is one TCR beta chain with its context. Antigen specificity is unknown. The ViraFEST assay expanded antigen-specific CD4+ T cells with viral peptide pools before sequencing. Isolating CD4+ T cells followed roughly ten days of culture. People in the vaccine group had not been infected with SARS-CoV-2 before, and their nucleocapsid antibodies were negative. Every well housed around 2.1 million PBMC, which grew in culture alongside around 10 IU/ml IL-2 and 8.5 to 10 ug/ml peptides. The method was immunoSEQ multiplex PCR; TCRdb's version includes in-frame clones alone and lacks a portion of them. There are about 24,000 clones in the sample; 60% to 75% occur only once, and roughly an eighth lies in the top ten. The germline V gene has CDR1 ENHRY and CDR2 SYGVKD. Trimming took off 8 bases at V and 6 bases at J, with 17 bases between the two ends. This CDR3 is 13 amino acids long. This sample was included in a study of vaccination effects on CD4 cells after COVID-19. In the study overall: Two-dose vaccination with either BNT162b2 or mRNA-1273 was given to the participants.

Here the sequenced sample was CD4+ T cells from PBMCs cultured with HCoV-OC43 spike peptides, taken before COVID-19 vaccination. Subset noted: HCoV-OC43 spike overlapping peptide pool stimulation. The chain employs TRBV10-3 and TRBJ2-7, with D perhaps being TRBD1 or TRBD2 (6 bases each). The source is a human donor who received a COVID-19 vaccine. Here the CDR3 DNA reads TGTGCCATCTATCGCGAGGGGGGAGGCGAGCAGTACTTC. Translating gives CAIYREGGGEQYF.